Below, one TCR beta chain is given with its context. These data are taken from a study of control samples from healthy donors and cancer patients. Germline loops: CDR1 MNHNS, CDR2 SASEGT. This CDR3 comprises 15 residues. V was pared by 1 base and J by 9 bases, with 8 bases of the junction left unmatched. Method: immunoSEQ multiplex PCR; TCRdb's copy keeps in-frame clones and lacks some. The sample includes roughly 98,000 clones, approximately 95% seen only once; the top ten take roughly 8%. This TCR was recovered from a man aged 18-30 years in good health. The sequenced material came from blood. This sequence joins TRBV6-1 and TRBJ1-5; 8 nucleotides align to TRBD1. CDR3 in amino acids: CASSEDGTGSSPQHF. The CDR3 DNA is TGTGCCAGCAGTGAAGACGGGACAGGCTCATCGCCCCAGCATTTT.